The 21 T cell receptor beta chains presented below share a single source sample, sequenced in a study of T cells after yellow fever vaccination. One entry per CDR3 protein results from TCRdb running MiXCR on the 5' RACE reads. The sample lists 200,000 to 300,000 distinct CDR3 sequences; roughly 13% were seen once. The starting material was CD4+ T cells sorted from PBMCs, obtained 45 days after the yellow fever booster vaccination. The receptors originated from a man between 25 and 39 years old who received the YFV17D yellow fever vaccine.

The CDR3 is CSVLNTVDYGYTF. The CDR3 DNA follows: TGCAGTGTTCTCAACACAGTAGACTATGGCTACACCTTC. This chain joins TRBV20-1 and TRBJ1-2; D ambiguous. The CDR3 consists of 13 residues. Germline V lookup: CDR1 DFQATT, CDR2 SNEGSKA (reference sequence). The ends were cut back, 7 bases at V and 3 bases at J, with 15 bases in the middle.

There are many counts of this clonotype. J is TRBJ1-3 and V is TRBV7-9, with TRBD1 as a possible D gene (6 bases). Germline V gives CDR1 SEHNR, CDR2 FQNEAQ (reference sequence). V was pared by 9 bases and J by 2 bases, with 14 bases between. The CDR3 contains 14 residues. The CDR3 DNA follows: TGTGCCAGAGGGGGAGTGGAGGCTGGAAACACCATATATTTT. This gives the protein CARGGVEAGNTIYF.

This clonotype has only a few counts. The rearrangement links TRBV20-1 to TRBJ2-3; possibly TRBD2 for D (5 bases). Trimming stripped 0 bases from V and 8 bases from J, with 12 bases between. CDR3 size: 13 residues. The germline V gene has CDR1 DFQATT and CDR2 SNEGSKA (reference sequence). CDR3 residues: CSARERVMSTQYF. The CDR3 DNA follows: TGCAGTGCTAGAGAGCGGGTAATGAGTACGCAGTATTTT.

The V call is TRBV4-2, the J call TRBJ2-1; D possibly corresponds to TRBD2 (5 bases). Between the trimmed V and J ends, which lost 0 bases and 2 bases, there was a span of 20 bases. Germline V gene sequence: CDR1 LGHNA, CDR2 YNFKEQ. The CDR3 totals 19 residues. The CDR3 reads CASSQDPKVAGAPYNEQFF. For the CDR3, the DNA is TGTGCCAGCAGCCAAGATCCGAAAGTGGCGGGCGCCCCCTACAATGAGCAGTTCTTC.

The chain carries TRBV28 and TRBJ2-7; D unresolved. Trimming removed 2 bases at V and 7 bases at J, with 12 bases between. Germline V gene lookup returns CDR1 MDHEN and CDR2 SYDVKM. This CDR3 has 13 residues. CDR3 DNA sequence: TGTGCCAGCAGTTTACCAGTTGTGGGGGAGCAGTACTTC. Residues: CASSLPVVGEQYF.

This clonotype has more than one count but fewer than ten. The J gene is TRBJ2-1, the V gene TRBV12-3 or TRBV12-4; no clear D. Trimming left V 2 bases short and J 5 bases short, with 4 bases between. The CDR3 is 12 amino acids. CDR3 sequence (DNA): TGTGCCAGCAGTTTAACGGACAATGAGCAGTTCTTC. Translating gives CASSLTDNEQFF.

This clonotype was observed many times. The chain recombines TRBV29-1 with TRBJ1-1, with no clear D. This CDR3 has 12 residues. Germline lookup yields CDR1 SQVTM and CDR2 ANQGSEA. Trimming stripped 8 bases from V and 6 bases from J, with 16 bases between. CDR3 sequence reads: CSHVHAGSEAFF. The CDR3 region has the DNA TGCAGCCACGTCCATGCGGGGTCTGAAGCTTTCTTT.

The chain links TRBV5-1 to TRBJ1-1, with a weak D call TRBD1 (6 bases). The germline V and J ends were trimmed by 4 bases and 7 bases, with 11 bases remaining between them. CDR1 is SGHRS and CDR2 is YFSETQ in the germline V gene. This CDR3 is built from 12 residues. The CDR3 is CASSLQGFEAFF. In DNA, the CDR3 is TGCGCCAGCAGCCTACAGGGCTTTGAAGCTTTCTTT. Supplemented by reference TRBV5-1 and TRBJ1-1, the full variable domain reads KAGVTQTPRYLIKTRGQQVTLSCSPISGHRSVSWYQQTPGQGLQFLFEYFSETQRNKGNFPGRFSGRQFSNSRSEMNVSTLELGDSALYLCASSLQGFEAFFGQGTRLTVV.

This clonotype appeared a few times. V usage is TRBV5-1 and J usage is TRBJ2-5, with 14 bases aligning to TRBD2. V was clipped by 4 bases and J by 0 bases; unmatched bases: 5. Germline loops: CDR1 SGHRS, CDR2 YFSETQ. This CDR3 contains 17 residues. Written as DNA, the CDR3 is TGCGCCAGCAGCCACGGACTAGCGGGAGGAAACCAAGAGACCCAGTACTTC. Its protein is CASSHGLAGGNQETQYF.

This CDR3 reads CASSQGLAGSYEQYF. DNA of the CDR3: TGCGCCAGCAGCCAGGGACTAGCGGGTTCCTACGAGCAGTACTTC. The chain is built from TRBV4-3 and TRBJ2-7; 12 nucleotides align to TRBD2. Germline CDR1 is LGHNA and CDR2 is YSLEER. Unmatched junction bases numbered 1, after V lost 3 bases and J lost 1 base. The CDR3 has 15 residues.

This rearrangement joins TRBV20-1 to TRBJ2-3; D is uncertain. Trimming stripped 5 bases from V and 2 bases from J, with 11 bases between. CDR1 is DFQATT, CDR2 SNEGSKA, per germline (reference sequence). The CDR3 runs 13 residues. CDR3 residues: CSAHGLNTDTQYF. The CDR3 DNA reads TGCAGTGCTCACGGGCTGAACACAGATACGCAGTATTTT.

The rearrangement links TRBV5-1 to TRBJ2-2; TRBD2 matches at 8 bases. Unmatched junction bases numbered 11, after V lost 5 bases and J lost 2 bases. The germline gives CDR1 SGHRS, CDR2 YFSETQ. The CDR3 has 17 amino acids. The CDR3 loop is CASSPQPGLVNTGELFF. The CDR3 bases are TGCGCCAGCAGTCCCCAACCGGGACTAGTAAACACCGGGGAGCTGTTTTTT. The variable domain in full, with the rest retrieved from reference TRBV5-1 and TRBJ2-2, is KAGVTQTPRYLIKTRGQQVTLSCSPISGHRSVSWYQQTPGQGLQFLFEYFSETQRNKGNFPGRFSGRQFSNSRSEMNVSTLELGDSALYLCASSPQPGLVNTGELFFGEGSRLTVL.

This clonotype was found many times. The chain links TRBV7-2 to TRBJ2-3; no clear D. V gave up 3 bases and J gave up 5 bases, with 3 bases separating them. From germline, CDR1 is SGHTA and CDR2 FQGNSA. The length of the CDR3 is 11 residues. The CDR3 protein is CASSLKDTQYF. CDR3 in DNA: TGTGCCAGCAGCTTGAAAGATACGCAGTATTTT.

The table lists this clonotype with many counts. The V call is TRBV20-1, the J call TRBJ2-7; D remains unclear. CDR1 is DFQATT and CDR2 is SNEGSKA in the germline V gene (reference sequence). CDR3 length: 11 residues. Trimming pared 5 bases from V and 2 bases from J, leaving 7 bases between. The CDR3 DNA is TGCAGTGCTGCTGACCCCTACGAGCAGTACTTC. It is translated as CSAADPYEQYF.

V usage is TRBV5-1 and J usage is TRBJ2-1, with no clear D. Germline-derived CDR1 and CDR2 are SGHRS and YFSETQ. The V end lost 0 bases, the J end lost 7 bases, and 11 bases lay between the germline ends. This CDR3 spans 14 amino acids. The chain's CDR3 is CASSLEAPGNEQFF. CDR3 in DNA: TGCGCCAGCAGCTTGGAGGCGCCAGGAAATGAGCAGTTCTTC.

The V call is TRBV12-3 or TRBV12-4, the J call TRBJ2-2, with D perhaps matching TRBD2 (6 bases). The CDR3 covers 14 residues. The V gene lost 5 bases and the J gene lost 6 bases, with 13 bases spanning the gap. The CDR3 region is CASSLGLPSGELFF. DNA of the CDR3: TGTGCCAGCAGTCTGGGACTTCCGTCCGGGGAGCTGTTTTTT.

This clonotype has only a few counts. The chain is built from TRBV27 and TRBJ2-7; D not resolved. V dropped 9 bases and J dropped 5 bases, with 20 bases sitting between them. The CDR3 contains 14 residues. From germline, CDR1 is MNHEY and CDR2 SMNVEV (reference sequence). The CDR3 loop reads CASRYSNFPHEQYF. In DNA, the CDR3 is TGTGCCAGTAGATATTCGAATTTCCCCCACGAGCAGTACTTC.

The rearrangement links TRBV5-1 to TRBJ2-1, with a weak D call TRBD1 (5 bases). Deletions cut 2 bases from V and 0 bases from J, with 24 bases between. The CDR3 is 20 amino acids. The germline gives CDR1 SGHRS, CDR2 YFSETQ. CDR3: CASSLEVRGPSAPSYNEQFF. Written as DNA, the CDR3 is TGCGCCAGCAGCTTAGAAGTTAGGGGCCCCTCTGCGCCCTCCTACAATGAGCAGTTCTTC. Complete variable domain (other parts from reference TRBV5-1 and TRBJ2-1): KAGVTQTPRYLIKTRGQQVTLSCSPISGHRSVSWYQQTPGQGLQFLFEYFSETQRNKGNFPGRFSGRQFSNSRSEMNVSTLELGDSALYLCASSLEVRGPSAPSYNEQFFGPGTRLTVL.

This sequence joins TRBV5-5 and TRBJ2-5; a weak D match, TRBD1 (6 bases). Trimming removed 0 bases from V and 5 bases from J, with 11 bases in between. Germline assignment: CDR1 SGHKS and CDR2 YYEKEE (reference sequence). This CDR3 comprises 14 residues. CDR3 region: CASSLATGVETQYF. The DNA for the CDR3 is TGTGCCAGCAGCTTGGCGACAGGCGTGGAGACCCAGTACTTC.

This clonotype has at least ten counts. The chain carries TRBV10-1 and TRBJ2-2; D remains unclear. The V gene's germline CDR1 is WNHNN and CDR2 SYGVQD (reference sequence). V was pared by 6 bases and J by 5 bases, with 13 bases between. This CDR3 spans 14 amino acids. CDR3 coding DNA: TGCGCCAGCAGCGATACGGGTACTACCGGGGAGCTGTTTTTT. It is translated as CASSDTGTTGELFF.

The chain carries TRBV7-2 and TRBJ2-7, with 7 positions matching TRBD2. The CDR3 extends over 15 amino acids. J lost 1 base, V lost 5 bases, and 8 bases had no gene match. CDR1 SGHTA and CDR2 FQGNSA come from the germline V gene. DNA for the CDR3: TGTGCCAGCAGCCAATGGGGGGGGTCTTCCTACGAGCAGTACTTC. Its translation: CASSQWGGSSYEQYF. The whole variable domain, filled in from reference TRBV7-2 and TRBJ2-7, reads GAGVSQSPSNKVTEKGKDVELRCDPISGHTALYWYRQSLGQGLEFLIYFQGNSAPDKSGLPSDRFSAERTGGSVSTLTIQRTQQEDSAVYLCASSQWGGSSYEQYFGPGTRLTVT.